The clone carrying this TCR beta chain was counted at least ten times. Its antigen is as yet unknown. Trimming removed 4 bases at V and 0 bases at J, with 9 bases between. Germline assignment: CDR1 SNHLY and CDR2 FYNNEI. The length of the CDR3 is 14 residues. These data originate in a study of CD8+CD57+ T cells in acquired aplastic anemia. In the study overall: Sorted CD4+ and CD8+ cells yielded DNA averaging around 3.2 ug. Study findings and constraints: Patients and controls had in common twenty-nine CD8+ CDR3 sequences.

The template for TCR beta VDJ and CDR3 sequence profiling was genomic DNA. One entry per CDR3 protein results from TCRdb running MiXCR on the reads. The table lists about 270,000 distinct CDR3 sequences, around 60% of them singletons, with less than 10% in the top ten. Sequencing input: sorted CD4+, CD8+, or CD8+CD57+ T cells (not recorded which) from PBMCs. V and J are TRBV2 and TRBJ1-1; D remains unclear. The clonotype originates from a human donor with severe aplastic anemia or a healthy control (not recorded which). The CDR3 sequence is CASSGPGMNTEAFF. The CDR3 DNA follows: TGTGCCAGCAGTGGACCGGGCATGAACACTGAAGCTTTCTTT.